The sequence of this T cell receptor beta chain was determined in a study of T cells in Graves' hyperthyroidism and ophthalmopathy. The CDR3 runs 15 residues. J gave up 4 bases and V 6 bases, and 7 bases lay outside the gene matches. The germline gives CDR1 MNHEY, CDR2 SVGEGT. Amplified TCR beta CDR3 regions came from RNA transcripts. RT-PCR in the first round (using the HTBI primer set) targeted the TCR CDR3. TCRdb re-derived calls from the multiplex PCR reads in MiXCR, one entry per CDR3 protein. The table lists 600,000 or so distinct CDR3 sequences, 15% to 20% of them singletons, with around 4% in the top ten. The hyperthyroidism was newly diagnosed and had lasted under 2 months; the patients were aged 18 to 65. Those patients with uncontrolled infection, other autoimmune disease, pregnancy or lactation were excluded. Notes on this clonotype: No antigen is known for it. Only one base separates this from a far larger clonotype, so it likely reflects a read error.

Study-level points and caveats: Expanded thyroid clonotypes (above 0.001) were mostly also found in blood.

The V gene is TRBV6-2 or TRBV6-3, the J gene TRBJ2-1, with 9 bases matching TRBD2. The sequencing sample was made of blood. The sequence was obtained from a woman aged 25 to 39 with Graves' hyperthyroidism. The CDR3 is CASSPGTSRYNEQFF. As DNA, the CDR3 is TGTGCCAGCAGCCCCGGGACTAGCCGGTACAATGAGCAGTTCTTC.